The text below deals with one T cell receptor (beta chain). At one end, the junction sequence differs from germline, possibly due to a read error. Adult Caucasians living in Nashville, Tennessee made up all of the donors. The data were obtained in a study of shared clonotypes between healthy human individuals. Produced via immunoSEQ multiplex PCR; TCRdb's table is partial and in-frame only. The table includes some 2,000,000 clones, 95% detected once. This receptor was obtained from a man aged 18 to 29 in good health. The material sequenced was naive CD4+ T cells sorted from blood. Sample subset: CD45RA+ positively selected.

The DNA of the CDR3 is TGTGCTAGCAGCTTAGTAATAGCGGGAGAGGACACCGGGGAGCTGTTTTTT. Amino acids: CASSLVIAGEDTGELFF. V gene TRBV7-7 combines with J gene TRBJ2-2, with 9 bases aligning to TRBD2. The V gene's germline CDR1 is SSHAT and CDR2 FNYEAQ (reference sequence). This CDR3 comprises 17 residues.